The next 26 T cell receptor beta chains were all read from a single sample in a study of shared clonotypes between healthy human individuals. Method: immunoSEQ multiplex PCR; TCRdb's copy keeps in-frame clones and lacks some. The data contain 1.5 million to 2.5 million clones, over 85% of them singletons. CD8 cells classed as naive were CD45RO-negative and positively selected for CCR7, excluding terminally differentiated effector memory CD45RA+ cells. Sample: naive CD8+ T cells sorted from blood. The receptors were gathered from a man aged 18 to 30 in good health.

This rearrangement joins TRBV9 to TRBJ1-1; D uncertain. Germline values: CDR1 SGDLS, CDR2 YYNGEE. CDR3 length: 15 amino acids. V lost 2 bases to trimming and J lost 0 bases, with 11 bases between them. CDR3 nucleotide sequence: TGTGCCAGCAGCGTGTTTGGATATATGAACACTGAAGCTTTCTTT. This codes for CASSVFGYMNTEAFF.

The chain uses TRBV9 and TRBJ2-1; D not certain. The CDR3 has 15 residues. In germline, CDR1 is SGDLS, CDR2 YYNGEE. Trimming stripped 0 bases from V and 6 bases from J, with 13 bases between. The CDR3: CASSVGPLMGNEQFF. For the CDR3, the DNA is TGTGCCAGCAGCGTAGGTCCACTAATGGGCAATGAGCAGTTCTTC.

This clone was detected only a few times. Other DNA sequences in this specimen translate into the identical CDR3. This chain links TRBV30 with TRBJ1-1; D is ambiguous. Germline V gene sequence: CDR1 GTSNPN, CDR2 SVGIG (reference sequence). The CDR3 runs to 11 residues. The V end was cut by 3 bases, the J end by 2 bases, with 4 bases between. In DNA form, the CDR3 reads TGTGCCTGGAGAGACAACACTGAAGCTTTCTTT. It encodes CAWRDNTEAFF.

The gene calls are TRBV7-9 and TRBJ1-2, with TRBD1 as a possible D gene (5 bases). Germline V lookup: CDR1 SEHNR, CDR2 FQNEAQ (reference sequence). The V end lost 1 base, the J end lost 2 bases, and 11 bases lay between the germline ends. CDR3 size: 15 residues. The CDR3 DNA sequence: TGTGCCAGCAGCTTAGGGGGACTTAACAACTATGGCTACACCTTC. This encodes CASSLGGLNNYGYTF.

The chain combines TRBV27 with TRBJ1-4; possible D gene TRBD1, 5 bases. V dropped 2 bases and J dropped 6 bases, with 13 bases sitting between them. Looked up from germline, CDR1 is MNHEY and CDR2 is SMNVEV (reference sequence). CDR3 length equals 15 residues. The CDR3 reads CASSLVGVIHEKLFF. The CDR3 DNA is TGTGCCAGCAGTTTAGTGGGGGTCATTCATGAAAAACTGTTTTTT.

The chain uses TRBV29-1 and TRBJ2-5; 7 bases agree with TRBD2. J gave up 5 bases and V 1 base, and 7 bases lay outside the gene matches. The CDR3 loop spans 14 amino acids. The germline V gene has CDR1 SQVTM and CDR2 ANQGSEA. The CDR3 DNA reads TGCAGCGTTGAAGTCGCGGGGGTCCGTGAGACCCAGTACTTC. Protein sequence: CSVEVAGVRETQYF.

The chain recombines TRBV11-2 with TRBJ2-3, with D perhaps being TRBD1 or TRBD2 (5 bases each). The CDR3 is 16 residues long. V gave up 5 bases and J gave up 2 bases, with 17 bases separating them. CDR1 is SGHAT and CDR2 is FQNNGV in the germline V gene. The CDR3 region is CASSGETEIFTDTQYF. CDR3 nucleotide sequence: TGTGCCAGCAGCGGGGAGACAGAGATCTTCACAGATACGCAGTATTTT.

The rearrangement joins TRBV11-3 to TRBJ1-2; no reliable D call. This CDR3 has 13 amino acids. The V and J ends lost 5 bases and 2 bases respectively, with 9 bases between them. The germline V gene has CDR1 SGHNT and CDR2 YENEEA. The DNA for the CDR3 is TGTGCCAGCAGCCAAGATCAGAACTATGGCTACACCTTC. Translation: CASSQDQNYGYTF.

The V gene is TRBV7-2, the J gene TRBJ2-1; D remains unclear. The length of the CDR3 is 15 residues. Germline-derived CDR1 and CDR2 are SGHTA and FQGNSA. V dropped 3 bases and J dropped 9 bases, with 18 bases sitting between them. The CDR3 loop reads CASSFGVGGYFEQFF. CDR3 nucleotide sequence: TGTGCCAGCAGCTTTGGAGTAGGCGGTTACTTTGAGCAGTTCTTC. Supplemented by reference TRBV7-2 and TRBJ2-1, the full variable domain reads GAGVSQSPSNKVTEKGKDVELRCDPISGHTALYWYRQSLGQGLEFLIYFQGNSAPDKSGLPSDRFSAERTGGSVSTLTIQRTQQEDSAVYLCASSFGVGGYFEQFFGPGTRLTVL.

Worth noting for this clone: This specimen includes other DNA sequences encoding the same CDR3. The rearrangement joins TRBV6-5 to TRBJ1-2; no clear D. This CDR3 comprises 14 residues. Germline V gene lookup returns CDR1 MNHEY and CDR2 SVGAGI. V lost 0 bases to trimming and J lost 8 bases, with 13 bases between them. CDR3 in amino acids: CASSYSEGVEGYTF. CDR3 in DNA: TGTGCCAGCAGTTACTCCGAGGGCGTGGAAGGCTACACCTTC.

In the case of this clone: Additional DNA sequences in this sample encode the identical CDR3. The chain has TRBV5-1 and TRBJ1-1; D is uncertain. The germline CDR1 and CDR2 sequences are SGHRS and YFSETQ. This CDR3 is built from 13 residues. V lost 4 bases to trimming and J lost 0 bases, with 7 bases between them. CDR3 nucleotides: TGCGCCAGCAGCCCGGGATTGAACACTGAAGCTTTCTTT. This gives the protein CASSPGLNTEAFF.

CDR3: CASSQEGGGLYEQYF. As DNA, the CDR3 is TGTGCCAGCAGCCAAGAAGGGGGGGGCCTCTACGAGCAGTACTTC. The chain is built from TRBV4-2 and TRBJ2-7; weak D call: TRBD2 (7 bases). The CDR3 totals 15 residues. V lost 0 bases and J 3 bases, leaving 12 bases between the germline ends. In germline, CDR1 is LGHNA, CDR2 YNFKEQ.

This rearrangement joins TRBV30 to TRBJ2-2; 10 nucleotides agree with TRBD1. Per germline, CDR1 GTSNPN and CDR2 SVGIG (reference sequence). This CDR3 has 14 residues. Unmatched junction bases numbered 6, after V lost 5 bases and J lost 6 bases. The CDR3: CAWAGTGVAGELFF. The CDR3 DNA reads TGTGCCTGGGCCGGGACAGGGGTAGCCGGGGAGCTGTTTTTT.

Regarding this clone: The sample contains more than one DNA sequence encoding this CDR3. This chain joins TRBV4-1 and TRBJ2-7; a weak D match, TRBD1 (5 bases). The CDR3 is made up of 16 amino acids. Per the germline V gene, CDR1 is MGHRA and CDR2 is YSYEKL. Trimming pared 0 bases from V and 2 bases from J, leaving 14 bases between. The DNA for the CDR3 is TGCGCCAGCAGCCAAGATGAGCAGGGCCTCCCCTACGAGCAGTACTTC. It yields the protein CASSQDEQGLPYEQYF.

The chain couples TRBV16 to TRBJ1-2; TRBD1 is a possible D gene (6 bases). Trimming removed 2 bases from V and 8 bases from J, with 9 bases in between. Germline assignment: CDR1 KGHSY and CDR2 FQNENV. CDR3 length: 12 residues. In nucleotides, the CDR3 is TGTGCCAGCAGCCAACTGAGGGGGGGCTACACCTTC. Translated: CASSQLRGGYTF.

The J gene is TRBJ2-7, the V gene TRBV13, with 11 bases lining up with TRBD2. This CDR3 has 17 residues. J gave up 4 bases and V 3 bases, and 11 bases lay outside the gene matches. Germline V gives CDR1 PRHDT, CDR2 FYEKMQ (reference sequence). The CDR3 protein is CASSFRGGGLAEYEQYF. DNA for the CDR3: TGTGCCAGCAGCTTCCGAGGGGGGGGACTAGCGGAATACGAGCAGTACTTC.

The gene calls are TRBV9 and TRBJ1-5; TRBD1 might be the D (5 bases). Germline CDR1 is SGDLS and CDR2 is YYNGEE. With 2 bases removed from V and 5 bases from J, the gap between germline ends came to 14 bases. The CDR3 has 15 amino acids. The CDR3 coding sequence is TGTGCCAGCAGCGTGGACCCCAGGGAAGATCAGCCCCAGCATTTT. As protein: CASSVDPREDQPQHF.

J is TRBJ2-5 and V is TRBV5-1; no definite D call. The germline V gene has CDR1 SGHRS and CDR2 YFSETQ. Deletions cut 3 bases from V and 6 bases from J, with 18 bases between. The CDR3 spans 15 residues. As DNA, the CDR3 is TGCGCCAGCAGCTCCAATGGTCTAGGATTACAGACCCAGTACTTC. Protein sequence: CASSSNGLGLQTQYF.

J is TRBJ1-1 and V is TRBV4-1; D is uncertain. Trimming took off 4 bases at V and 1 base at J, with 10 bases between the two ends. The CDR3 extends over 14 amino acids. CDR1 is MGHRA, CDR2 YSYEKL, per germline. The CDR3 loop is CASSLVVKNTEAFF. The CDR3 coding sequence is TGCGCCAGCAGCCTGGTGGTCAAGAACACTGAAGCTTTCTTT.

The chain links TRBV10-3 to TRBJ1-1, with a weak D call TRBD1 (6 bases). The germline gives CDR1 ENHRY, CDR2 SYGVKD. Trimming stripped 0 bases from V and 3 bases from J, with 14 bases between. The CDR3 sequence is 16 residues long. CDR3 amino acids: CAISESILRGDTEAFF. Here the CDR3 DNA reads TGTGCCATCAGTGAGTCGATTCTTAGGGGGGACACTGAAGCTTTCTTT.

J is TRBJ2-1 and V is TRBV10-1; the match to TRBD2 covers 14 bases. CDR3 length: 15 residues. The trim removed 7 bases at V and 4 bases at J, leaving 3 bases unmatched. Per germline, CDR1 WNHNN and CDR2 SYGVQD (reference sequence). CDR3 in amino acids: CASKGLAGEYNEQFF. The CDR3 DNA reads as TGCGCCAGCAAGGGACTAGCGGGGGAATACAATGAGCAGTTCTTC.

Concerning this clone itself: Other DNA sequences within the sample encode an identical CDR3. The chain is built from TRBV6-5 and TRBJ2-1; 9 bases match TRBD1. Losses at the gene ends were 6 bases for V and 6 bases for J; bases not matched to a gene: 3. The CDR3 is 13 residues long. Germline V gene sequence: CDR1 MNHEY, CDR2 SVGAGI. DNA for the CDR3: TGTGCCAGCAGCTGGGGACAGGGCAATGAGCAGTTCTTC. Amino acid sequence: CASSWGQGNEQFF.

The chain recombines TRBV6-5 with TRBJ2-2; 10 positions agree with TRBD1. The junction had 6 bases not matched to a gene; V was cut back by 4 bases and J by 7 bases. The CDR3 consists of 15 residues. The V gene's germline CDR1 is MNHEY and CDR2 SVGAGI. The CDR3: CASSWFGTGDGELFF. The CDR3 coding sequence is TGTGCCAGCAGTTGGTTCGGGACAGGGGACGGGGAGCTGTTTTTT.

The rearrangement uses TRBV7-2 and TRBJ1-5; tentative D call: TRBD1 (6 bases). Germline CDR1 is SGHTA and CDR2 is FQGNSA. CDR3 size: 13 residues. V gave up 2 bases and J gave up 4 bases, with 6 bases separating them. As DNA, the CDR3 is TGTGCCAGCAGCTTACAGGGGAATCAGCCCCAGCATTTT. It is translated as CASSLQGNQPQHF.

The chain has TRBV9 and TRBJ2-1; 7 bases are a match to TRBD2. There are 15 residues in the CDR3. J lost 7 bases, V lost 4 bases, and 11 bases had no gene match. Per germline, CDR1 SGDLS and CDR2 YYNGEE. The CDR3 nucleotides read TGTGCCAGCAGCCCAAACGGGAGGCCGGATAATGAGCAGTTCTTC. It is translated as CASSPNGRPDNEQFF.

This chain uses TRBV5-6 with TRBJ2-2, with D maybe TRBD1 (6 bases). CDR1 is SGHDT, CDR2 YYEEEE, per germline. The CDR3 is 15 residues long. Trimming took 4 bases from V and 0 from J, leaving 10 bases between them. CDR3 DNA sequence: TGTGCCAGCAGCCACACAGGGACGAACACCGGGGAGCTGTTTTTT. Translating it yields CASSHTGTNTGELFF.